The following is a T cell receptor (beta chain) sequence with its context. Only a few counts were recorded for this clone. The clone's antigen remains unknown. Base qualities are not recorded, but no much larger clone differs from it by a single base. The sample contains more than one DNA sequence encoding this CDR3. The data stem from a study of beta chain features in type 1 diabetes (dated by TCRdb to the late 2010s). About the full investigation: Mean age, gender distribution, total cell number and subset yield were not different between patients and healthy donors. Across all samples, around 100 million sorted cells were examined, and cell number per subset correlated strongly with RNA yield. The study compared TCRB repertoires of sorted circulating CD4+ T cell subsets between recently diagnosed type 1 diabetes patients and matched healthy donors. Naive and central memory subsets were obtained from all 30 or so donors, but regulatory and stem cell-like memory subsets were isolated from only 8 patients and roughly 8 healthy donors. The study at large found these results: HLA sub-analyses involved small numbers of individuals, so any influence of HLA type on TCRB rearrangement remained unresolved. Naive, central memory and regulatory TCRB repertoires appeared to be more similar among patients than among healthy donors. Shorter templates might have been favored by PCR, but patient and control samples were amplified and corrected together, so both groups would have been affected equally by any skew. In all four CD4+ subsets, TCRB CDR3 length was moderately but significantly shorter in type 1 diabetes patients. Sequencing cDNA rather than genomic DNA could over-represent highly expressing activated cells, although activation and CD3 levels did not differ between groups. Patients with type 1 diabetes made fewer insertions and deleted more nucleotides at VDJ recombination sites, implying thymic rearrangement abnormalities.

All of the isolated RNA was reverse transcribed with the High Capacity cDNA Reverse Transcription Kit, so expressed TCRB transcripts were sequenced. Naive, central memory and regulatory T cell samples underwent deep immunoSEQ sequencing, averaging around 4 million total reads per sample. Sorted cells were lysed in RLT buffer and RNA was extracted with DNase-treated RNeasy Micro or Mini kits, depending on cell number. To prevent cross-contamination, every cell subset was processed on its own, while patient and healthy donor samples were processed together. The immunoSEQ multiplex PCR was used to amplify TCRB sequences from cDNA, yielding 87-bp fragments that span the CDR3 region. Amplicons were sequenced on the Illumina HiSeq platform. The paper's processing steps were these. Synthetic template baselines were used to correct PCR bias computationally, reads within Hamming distance 2 were collapsed, and singletons that could not be merged were discarded. Reads were aligned against IMGT so that V, D and J genes, CDR3 length and insertions or deletions at six rearrangement sites could be assigned. Clonotype counts were normalized to sorted cell number within each subset before computing true diversity and Gini coefficients with the tcR R package. Repertoire sharing was quantified using the overlap coefficient calculated on TCRB nucleotide sequences. As a proxy for the pre-selection repertoire, out-of-frame TCRB sequences from naive cells were analyzed. TCRdb retrieved this table from immuneACCESS and kept in-frame rearrangements only. Not all clones are present; in checked studies, unresolved V genes account for under half, and no reason is known for the remainder. D and trimming were read from the DNA, whereas the V and J calls and clone size are those reported in that table. The sample data list a few hundred thousand clones, and 11% of these were observed just once. The top ten constitute more than 0.015% of the sample.

Each donor gave one peripheral blood draw, roughly 0.11 L on average, collected into heparinised tubes. Using a panel that included CD45RO, CCR7, CD25, CD127, CD95 and CD27, naive, central memory, regulatory and stem cell-like memory CD4+ T cells were sorted on a BD FACSAria II. A purity above 98% was achieved for all sorted populations. PBMCs were separated immediately by Lymphoprep density gradient centrifugation and were stained directly, without being cultured. So that batch effects would be minimized, each experiment stained and sorted samples in pairs, pairing one healthy donor with one patient. Per the germline V gene (reference sequence), LNHDA is the CDR1 and SQIVND is the CDR2. The CDR3 goes from the cysteine to the phenylalanine over 14 residues. Solely the CDR3 DNA is kept, with 42 bases framed from the first base. V lost 4 bases and J lost 2 bases; the stretch between them is 9 bases long.

The chain was built from TRBV19 and TRBJ1-5; the D gene is perhaps TRBD1, from 5 matching bases. Sequenced material: naive CD4+ T cells from blood. The sample's cell subset or site label, decoded: true naive CD4+ T cells. This receptor was taken from a man aged 30 to 39 with type 1 diabetes. CDR3 sequence: CASSTTGGNQPQHF. The sequenced DNA is TGTGCCAGTAGTACGACGGGGGGCAATCAGCCCCAGCATTTT.